These 10 T cell receptor beta chains originate from one sample sequenced in a study of cytomegalovirus exposure and HLA in healthy donors. Clones were sequenced by immunoSEQ multiplex PCR, and TCRdb holds only the in-frame ones, with some missing. In the table there are 82,000 or so clones, roughly 96% of which are singletons. Sequencing was performed on PBMCs. The receptor source for this set is a woman younger than 35 in good health and CMV-seronegative.

The chain uses TRBV6-5 and TRBJ1-2, with 8 bases matching TRBD1. This CDR3 is 13 amino acids long. V lost 3 bases and J lost 8; bases outside the gene matches: 5. Germline assignment: CDR1 MNHEY and CDR2 SVGAGI. The CDR3 reads CASSYQGAGGYTF. The CDR3, as DNA: TGTGCCAGCAGTTATCAGGGGGCGGGGGGCTACACCTTC.

The CDR3 loop reads CASSPGSSGAYNEQFF. CDR3 nucleotide sequence: TGTGCCAGCAGCCCCGGGAGCAGCGGGGCATACAATGAGCAGTTCTTC. The chain couples TRBV5-4 to TRBJ2-1, with TRBD2 matching over 7 bases. The V and J ends lost 4 bases and 4 bases, in that order; junction bases with no gene match: 11. In germline, CDR1 is SGHNT, CDR2 YYREEE (reference sequence). The CDR3 contains 16 residues.

This clone has a single count. The chain links TRBV11-2 to TRBJ1-5; possible D gene TRBD1, 6 bases. CDR1 is SGHAT, CDR2 FQNNGV, per germline. The ends were cut back, 1 base at V and 2 bases at J, with 9 bases in the middle. The CDR3 totals 15 residues. The CDR3 nucleotides read TGTGCCAGCAGCTTAGGTGCAGGGGGCAATCAGCCCCAGCATTTT. It encodes CASSLGAGGNQPQHF.

The chain employs TRBV28 and TRBJ1-5; D possibly corresponds to TRBD1 (5 bases). V lost 2 bases and J 1 base, leaving 12 bases between the germline ends. Germline lookup yields CDR1 MDHEN and CDR2 SYDVKM. The CDR3 extends over 16 amino acids. The CDR3: CASSLRGWRSNQPQHF. CDR3 nucleotide sequence: TGTGCCAGCAGTTTACGGGGGTGGAGGAGCAATCAGCCCCAGCATTTT.

The CDR3 reads CASSGQGIGVTQYF. For the CDR3, the DNA is TGTGCCAGCAGCGGACAGGGAATAGGGGTTACGCAGTATTTT. The V gene is TRBV27, the J gene TRBJ2-3; 8 bases agree with TRBD1. The CDR3 runs 14 residues. Germline CDR1 MNHEY, CDR2 SMNVEV (reference sequence). Unmatched junction bases numbered 10, after V lost 6 bases and J lost 8 bases.

This chain joins TRBV28 and TRBJ1-5, with TRBD1 matching over 10 bases. The CDR3 extends over 17 amino acids. With 0 bases clipped from V and 3 bases from J, the junction kept 5 bases outside the gene matches. CDR1 is MDHEN, CDR2 SYDVKM, per germline. The chain's CDR3 is CASSLWDRGFINQPQHF. In DNA form, the CDR3 reads TGTGCCAGCAGTTTATGGGACAGGGGGTTCATCAATCAGCCCCAGCATTTT.

This sequence joins TRBV7-8 and TRBJ2-2, with D possibly TRBD1 on 5 matching bases. V dropped 3 bases and J dropped 1 base, with 12 bases sitting between them. CDR3 size: 16 residues. Germline CDR1 and CDR2: SGHVS and FQNEAQ. DNA of the CDR3: TGTGCCAGCAGCTTGGCTCTTAGGGGGAACACCGGGGAGCTGTTTTTT. The encoded protein is CASSLALRGNTGELFF.

V gene TRBV12-1 combines with J gene TRBJ1-5; TRBD1 is taken as the D call from the table, unchecked against the DNA. TRBV12-1 has pseudogene status. The CDR3 is 12 amino acids. The CDR3 spells CASSRTGLPQHF. CDR3 DNA sequence: TGTGCCAGCAGCCGTACAGGGCTGCCCCAGCATTTT.

This clone was detected only a few times. The chain carries TRBV11-2 and TRBJ2-3; the match to TRBD2 covers 13 bases. V trimming: 5 bases; J trimming: 6 bases; junction bases outside the gene matches: 5. CDR1 is SGHAT, CDR2 FQNNGV, per germline. There are 15 residues in the CDR3. DNA of the CDR3: TGTGCCAGCAGCGCACTAGCGGGGGGGAGGGATACGCAGTATTTT. Translated: CASSALAGGRDTQYF. Full variable domain (rest looked up from reference TRBV11-2 and TRBJ2-3): EAGVAQSPRYKIIEKRQSVAFWCNPISGHATLYWYQQILGQGPKLLIQFQNNGVVDDSQLPKDRFSAERLKGVDSTLKIQPAKLEDSAVYLCASSALAGGRDTQYFGPGTRLTVL.

The rearrangement links TRBV27 to TRBJ2-5; 10 bases match TRBD1. V shed 5 bases, J shed 10 bases, and the junction held 13 bases outside the gene matches. The CDR3 totals 15 residues. Looked up from germline, CDR1 is MNHEY and CDR2 is SMNVEV (reference sequence). Here the CDR3 reads CASSPGQGVTRGQYF. For the CDR3, the DNA is TGTGCCAGCAGTCCTGGACAGGGGGTTACCCGGGGCCAGTACTTC.